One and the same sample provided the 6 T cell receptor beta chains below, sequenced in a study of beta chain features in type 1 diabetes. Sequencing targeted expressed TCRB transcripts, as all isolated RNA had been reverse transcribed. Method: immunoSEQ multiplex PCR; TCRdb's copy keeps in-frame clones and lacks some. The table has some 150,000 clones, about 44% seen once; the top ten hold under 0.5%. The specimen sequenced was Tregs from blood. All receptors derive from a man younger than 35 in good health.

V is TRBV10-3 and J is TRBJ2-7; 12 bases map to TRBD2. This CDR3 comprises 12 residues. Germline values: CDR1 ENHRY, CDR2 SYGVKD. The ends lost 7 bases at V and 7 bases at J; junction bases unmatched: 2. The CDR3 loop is CAIMTSGGEQYF. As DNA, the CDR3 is TGTGCCATCATGACTAGCGGGGGAGAGCAGTACTTC.

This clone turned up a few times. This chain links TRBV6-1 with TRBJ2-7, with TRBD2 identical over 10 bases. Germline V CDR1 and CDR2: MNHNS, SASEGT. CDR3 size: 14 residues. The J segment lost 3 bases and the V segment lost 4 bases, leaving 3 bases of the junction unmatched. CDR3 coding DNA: TGTGCCAGCAGTGGGACTAGCGGAAACTACGAGCAGTACTTC. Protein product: CASSGTSGNYEQYF.

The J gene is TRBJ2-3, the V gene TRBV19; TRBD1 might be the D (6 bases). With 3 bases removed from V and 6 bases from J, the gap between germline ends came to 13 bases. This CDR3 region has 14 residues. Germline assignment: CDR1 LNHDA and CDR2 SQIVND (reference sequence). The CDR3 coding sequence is TGTGCCAGTAGTATGGCGGCAGGGGCGGATACGCAGTATTTT. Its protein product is CASSMAAGADTQYF.

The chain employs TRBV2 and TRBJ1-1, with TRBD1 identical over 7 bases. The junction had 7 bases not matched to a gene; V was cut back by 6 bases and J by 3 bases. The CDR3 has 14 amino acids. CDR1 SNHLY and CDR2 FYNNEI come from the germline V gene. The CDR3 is CASRSRQGYTEAFF. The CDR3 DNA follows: TGTGCCAGCAGGTCTAGACAGGGTTACACTGAAGCTTTCTTT. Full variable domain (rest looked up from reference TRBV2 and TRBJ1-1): EPEVTQTPSHQVTQMGQEVILRCVPISNHLYFYWYRQILGQKVEFLVSFYNNEISEKSEIFDDQFSVERPDGSNFTLKIRSTKLEDSAMYFCASRSRQGYTEAFFGQGTRLTVV.

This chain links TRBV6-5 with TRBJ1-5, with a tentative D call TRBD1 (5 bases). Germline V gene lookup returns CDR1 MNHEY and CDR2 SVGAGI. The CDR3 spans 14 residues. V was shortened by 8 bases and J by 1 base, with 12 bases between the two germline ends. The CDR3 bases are TGTGCCAGCTGGGGTAGGGGAAGCAATCAGCCCCAGCATTTT. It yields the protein CASWGRGSNQPQHF.

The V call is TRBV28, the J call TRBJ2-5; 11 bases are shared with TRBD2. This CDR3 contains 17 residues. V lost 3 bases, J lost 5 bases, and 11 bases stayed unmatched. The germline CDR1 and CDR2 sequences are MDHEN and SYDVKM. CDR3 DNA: TGTGCCAGCAGTTTCATAGGTCTAGCGGGAGGTGGCGAGACCCAGTACTTC. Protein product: CASSFIGLAGGGETQYF.